This T cell receptor beta chain was obtained from a study of blood T cell repertoires in COVID-19. Study-level background: Both acute and convalescent COVID-19 samples were obtained from the United States, Italy and Spain. Sample material is recorded as cDNA or gDNA derived from T cells, B-cell-depleted T cells, or PBMCs.

Participants spanned ages about 18 to 100 years and resided in 20 to 30 US areas. Authors' data handling: Reference gene primers were amplified, and this amplification served to estimate nucleated cell counts. Sequencing was performed with immunoSEQ multiplex PCR; in TCRdb, only in-frame clones are kept and a portion is missing. From that table come the V and J calls and clone size; the DNA was used to work out D and trimming. The sample shows approximately 450,000 clones, 87% of them seen only once. The sequencing sample was made of PBMCs or T cells enriched from blood (not recorded which). The sequence was collected from a woman under 30 with acute COVID-19.

The chain's CDR3 is CASSDRGLGNTIYF. CDR3 DNA sequence: TGTGCCAGCAGCGACAGGGGGCTCGGAAACACCATATATTTT. This chain uses TRBV2 with TRBJ1-3; 10 positions match TRBD1. The V gene's germline CDR1 is SNHLY and CDR2 FYNNEI. J gave up 4 bases and V 6 bases, and 3 bases lay outside the gene matches. This CDR3 spans 14 amino acids. Filled out from reference TRBV2 and TRBJ1-3, the complete variable domain reads EPEVTQTPSHQVTQMGQEVILRCVPISNHLYFYWYRQILGQKVEFLVSFYNNEISEKSEIFDDQFSVERPDGSNFTLKIRSTKLEDSAMYFCASSDRGLGNTIYFGEGSWLTVV.